This TCR beta chain was documented in a study of cytomegalovirus exposure and HLA in healthy donors. A word on this clone: What it binds is unknown.

Whole-study results and caveats: The classifier reportedly diagnosed cytomegalovirus status with high sensitivity and specificity. A later analysis, which compared TCR beta chains of equal frequency, found the HLA-associated ones more clonally expanded. By HLA locus, TCR association rates varied in a later analysis, with DRB1 showing the most and HLA-C the fewest.

The CDR3 is 14 amino acids. Per the germline V gene, CDR1 is SNHLY and CDR2 is FYNNEI. V gave up 3 bases and J gave up 7 bases; unmatched junction bases: 5. This PCR relied on a set of 60 Vbeta primers and 13 Jbeta primers. Repertoires were generated with immunoSEQ multiplex PCR, while TCRdb's copy carries only in-frame clones and drops some. In the table there are approximately 120,000 clones, more than 60% of which are singletons. The chain has TRBV2 and TRBJ1-2; 10 bases are a match to TRBD1. The sequencing sample was made of PBMCs. This TCR came from a woman in her 50s in good health and CMV-seropositive. The CDR3 bases are TGTGCCAGCAGTGATTTTGGGACAGGGGTTGGCTACACCTTC. This translates into CASSDFGTGVGYTF.